The 14 T cell receptor beta chains presented below share a single source sample, sequenced in a study of blood T cell repertoires in COVID-19. Sequencing used immunoSEQ multiplex PCR; TCRdb keeps in-frame clones, though not all of them. The profile covers some 200,000 clones, with approximately 87% appearing a single time and around 2.3% taken by the ten largest. The sequencing sample was made of peripheral blood. Source of these receptors: a middle-aged man with active or convalescent COVID-19.

This rearrangement joins TRBV5-1 to TRBJ1-1, with D perhaps matching TRBD1 (5 bases). The germline gives CDR1 SGHRS, CDR2 YFSETQ. V lost 3 bases and J 8 bases, leaving 11 bases between the germline ends. This CDR3 region has 12 residues. The CDR3 nucleotides are TGCGCCAGCAGCTGGGAGGGACGAGAAGCTTTCTTT. Translation: CASSWEGREAFF.

The J gene is TRBJ2-3, the V gene TRBV30, with TRBD1 matching 9 bases. CDR1 and CDR2 (germline): GTSNPN, SVGIG (reference sequence). Losses at the gene ends were 2 bases for V and 4 bases for J; bases not matched to a gene: 4. The CDR3 consists of 14 residues. As DNA, the CDR3 is TGTGCCTGGAGTCCCGGGACAGGGTCAGATACGCAGTATTTT. Translation: CAWSPGTGSDTQYF. Filled out from reference TRBV30 and TRBJ2-3, the complete variable domain reads SQTIHQWPATLVQPVGSPLSLECTVEGTSNPNLYWYRQAAGRGLQLLFYSVGIGQISSEVPQNLSASRPQDRQFILSSKKLLLSDSGFYLCAWSPGTGSDTQYFGPGTRLTVL.

This clone was observed a single time. This chain connects TRBV19 to TRBJ2-3, with TRBD2 matching 11 bases. The germline V gene has CDR1 LNHDA and CDR2 SQIVND (reference sequence). This CDR3 has 17 residues. V was pared by 3 bases and J by 6 bases, with 11 bases of the junction left unmatched. DNA of the CDR3: TGTGCCAGTAGTATTATGACTAGCGGGGTCGGCCTCGATACGCAGTATTTT. It specifies CASSIMTSGVGLDTQYF.

The rearrangement uses TRBV14 and TRBJ1-2, with TRBD1 identical over 8 bases. The CDR3 consists of 17 residues. Unmatched junction bases numbered 14, after V lost 4 bases and J lost 4 bases. Germline V gene data show CDR1 as SGHDN and CDR2 as FVKESK. CDR3 sequence reads: CASSLPGGGPMGYGYTF. The CDR3 bases are TGTGCCAGCAGCCTCCCAGGGGGCGGGCCGATGGGCTATGGCTACACCTTC.

This clone was observed once. The chain recombines TRBV7-3 with TRBJ2-1; TRBD1 is a possible D gene (7 bases). The CDR3 has 13 residues. V lost 3 bases and J 8 bases, leaving 11 bases between the germline ends. Germline CDR1 SGHTA, CDR2 FQGTGA. CDR3 nucleotides: TGTGCCAGCAGCTTTGGAGGGGGCGATGAGCAGTTCTTC. This sequence encodes CASSFGGGDEQFF. Full variable domain (outside the CDR3, taken from reference TRBV7-3 and TRBJ2-1): GAGVSQTPSNKVTEKGKYVELRCDPISGHTALYWYRQSLGQGPEFLIYFQGTGAADDSGLPNDRFFAVRPEGSVSTLKIQRTERGDSAVYLCASSFGGGDEQFFGPGTRLTVL.

V and J are TRBV13 and TRBJ2-3; 11 nucleotides line up with TRBD2. The CDR3 totals 19 residues. The J segment lost 0 bases and the V segment lost 5 bases, leaving 13 bases of the junction unmatched. Germline V gene data show CDR1 as PRHDT and CDR2 as FYEKMQ (reference sequence). For the CDR3, the DNA is TGTGCCAGCAGCCCACTAACTAGCGGGGGCTTTACGAGCACAGATACGCAGTATTTT. Its protein product is CASSPLTSGGFTSTDTQYF.

V is TRBV6-5 and J is TRBJ1-6; a possible D gene is TRBD1 (6 bases). Trimming removed 5 bases at V and 2 bases at J, with 10 bases between. This CDR3 is 15 amino acids long. CDR1 is MNHEY and CDR2 is SVGAGI in the germline V gene. The CDR3 DNA sequence: TGTGCCAGCAGTCGACAGGTTGCCTATAATTCACCCCTCCACTTT. As protein: CASSRQVAYNSPLHF.

The gene calls are TRBV2 and TRBJ2-1; 7 bases align to TRBD1. The V and J ends lost 5 bases and 5 bases, in that order; junction bases with no gene match: 9. This CDR3 is 15 amino acids long. Germline CDR1 and CDR2: SNHLY and FYNNEI. The CDR3 loop is CASSHPGQTHNEQFF. The CDR3 coding sequence is TGTGCCAGCAGTCACCCGGGACAGACACACAATGAGCAGTTCTTC.

The genes are TRBV3-1 (or the pseudogene TRBV3-2) and TRBJ1-2, with 7 nucleotides matching TRBD1. Germline V lookup: CDR1 LGHDT, CDR2 YNNKEL (reference sequence). V gave up 0 bases and J gave up 8 bases; unmatched junction bases: 3. The CDR3 is 13 amino acids. The CDR3 region is CASSQERTGGYTF. The CDR3 region has the DNA TGTGCCAGCAGCCAAGAAAGGACAGGCGGCTACACCTTC.

The genes are TRBV14 and TRBJ1-1, with D perhaps TRBD1 (5 bases). The CDR3 spans 13 residues. From germline, CDR1 is SGHDN and CDR2 FVKESK. Trimming pared 2 bases from V and 3 bases from J, leaving 7 bases between. The DNA for the CDR3 is TGTGCCAGCAGCCAATGGGGGGACACTGAAGCTTTCTTT. Amino acids: CASSQWGDTEAFF.

The gene calls are TRBV7-8 and TRBJ2-6, with TRBD1 as a possible D gene (5 bases). CDR1 and CDR2 (germline): SGHVS, FQNEAQ. The V and J ends lost 1 base and 2 bases respectively, with 12 bases between them. The CDR3 loop spans 17 amino acids. The CDR3 loop is CASSLVARDAGANVLTF. CDR3 in DNA: TGTGCCAGCAGCTTAGTGGCCAGGGATGCTGGGGCCAACGTCCTGACTTTC.

The chain uses TRBV7-2 and TRBJ2-7; weak D call: TRBD1 (5 bases). CDR3 length equals 14 residues. V was trimmed by 5 bases and J by 5 bases, leaving 16 bases between them. Germline V lookup: CDR1 SGHTA, CDR2 FQGNSA. In nucleotides, the CDR3 is TGTGCCAGCAGCGCTGGGGCATTGGGGAACGAGCAGTACTTC. It translates to CASSAGALGNEQYF.

V gene TRBV5-1 combines with J gene TRBJ2-7, with a weak D call TRBD1 (6 bases). CDR1 is SGHRS, CDR2 YFSETQ, per germline. V lost 2 bases and J lost 1, with 10 bases in between. The CDR3 contains 14 residues. CDR3 DNA: TGCGCCAGCAGCTTAGGGGGTACATCCTACGAGCAGTACTTC. Amino acid sequence: CASSLGGTSYEQYF.

In this sample, this clone turned up once. This chain uses TRBV28 with TRBJ1-5; 7 nucleotides align to TRBD1. The CDR3 runs 15 residues. The V segment lost 6 bases and the J segment 2 bases; nucleotides outside the gene matches: 7. Germline CDR1 reads MDHEN; CDR2 reads SYDVKM. The CDR3 loop is CASRPTGQRNQPQHF. The CDR3 DNA reads TGTGCCAGCAGGCCTACGGGACAGCGCAATCAGCCCCAGCATTTT. Based on the CDR3 plus reference TRBV28 and TRBJ1-5, the full variable domain is DVKVTQSSRYLVKRTGEKVFLECVQDMDHENMFWYRQDPGLGLRLIYFSYDVKMKEKGDIPEGYSVSREKKERFSLILESASTNQTSMYLCASRPTGQRNQPQHFGDGTRLSIL.